The 2 T cell receptor beta chains reported below all come from one sample, sequenced in a study of blood T cell repertoires in COVID-19 (dated by TCRdb to about 2020). Library preparation used the immunoSEQ multiplex PCR assay. TCRdb stores this immuneACCESS table with in-frame sequences only. Part of the clones is absent; in the studies checked, under half of the shortfall reflects unresolved V genes, and no reason is known for the rest. The sample includes some 270,000 clones, with around nine tenths observed a single time. Around 2% of the sample rests with the top ten. Material for sequencing was peripheral blood. Every receptor here comes from a man in his fifties with acute or convalescent COVID-19.

This sequence joins TRBV2 and TRBJ1-6, with a weak D call TRBD1 (5 bases). There are 14 residues in the CDR3. Germline V gene lookup returns CDR1 SNHLY and CDR2 FYNNEI. Trimming took off 0 bases at V and 5 bases at J, with 5 bases between the two ends. CDR3 DNA: TGTGCCAGCAGTGAAGCAGGGGATAATTCACCCCTCCACTTT. Translated, it gives CASSEAGDNSPLHF.

The genes are TRBV28 and TRBJ2-5; 7 bases align to TRBD2. This CDR3 spans 13 amino acids. The germline V gene has CDR1 MDHEN and CDR2 SYDVKM. V lost 3 bases to trimming and J lost 4 bases; unmatched junction nucleotides: 2. The CDR3 protein is CASSLGGLETQYF. The DNA for the CDR3 is TGTGCCAGCAGTTTGGGAGGGCTAGAGACCCAGTACTTC.